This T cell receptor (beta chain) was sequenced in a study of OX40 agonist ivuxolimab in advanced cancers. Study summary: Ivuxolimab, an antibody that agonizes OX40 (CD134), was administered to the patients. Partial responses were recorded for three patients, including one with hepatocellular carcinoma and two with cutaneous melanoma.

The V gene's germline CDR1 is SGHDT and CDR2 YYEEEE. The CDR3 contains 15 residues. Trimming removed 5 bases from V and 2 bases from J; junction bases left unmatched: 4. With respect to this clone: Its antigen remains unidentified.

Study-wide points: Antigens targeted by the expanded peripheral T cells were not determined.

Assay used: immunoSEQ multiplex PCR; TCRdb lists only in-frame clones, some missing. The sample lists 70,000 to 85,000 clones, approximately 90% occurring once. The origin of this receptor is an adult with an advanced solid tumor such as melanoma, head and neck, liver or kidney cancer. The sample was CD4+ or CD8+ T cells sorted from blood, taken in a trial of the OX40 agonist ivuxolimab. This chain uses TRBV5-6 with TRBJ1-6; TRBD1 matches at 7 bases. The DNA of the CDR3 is TGTGCCAGCAGGTACAGGGGACCCTATAATTCACCCCTCCACTTT. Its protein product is CASRYRGPYNSPLHF. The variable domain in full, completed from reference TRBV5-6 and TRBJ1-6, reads DAGVTQSPTHLIKTRGQQVTLRCSPKSGHDTVSWYQQALGQGPQFIFQYYEEEERQRGNFPDRFSGHQFPNYSSELNVNALLLGDSALYLCASRYRGPYNSPLHFGNGTRLTVT.